This TCR beta chain was obtained from a study of beta chain features in type 1 diabetes. A word on this clone: The DNA is left out, because the CDR3 cannot be placed on it with certainty; the CDR3 is given as TCRdb lists it.

The CDR3 has 12 amino acids, counting both end residues. In germline, CDR1 is SGHNT, CDR2 YYREEE (reference sequence). Investigators reverse transcribed all isolated RNA, so they sequenced expressed TCRB transcripts. Profiled with immunoSEQ multiplex PCR; TCRdb holds only in-frame clones, not every one. The table has around 500,000 clones, about an eighth seen once; the top ten hold about 0.045%. This rearrangement joins TRBV5-4 to TRBJ1-1. The sequence came from a woman younger than 30 in good health. Sequenced input: naive CD4+ T cells from blood. CDR3 sequence reads: CASSSTLGTAFF.